Sequencing of this T cell receptor (beta chain) was carried out in a study of T cell repertoires in cytomegalovirus infection. About the research overall: Newly reported HLA-C-restricted and thoroughly characterized HLA-B-restricted CMV epitopes were employed. It was the public TCR beta signatures that indicated both CMV infection and matching HLA type. The study, taken as a whole, reports: There were carriers of CMV plus the relevant HLA, and cumulative public TCR beta family frequency identified them. HLA-C-restricted CMV-specific TCR beta clonotypes were dominant in the ex vivo response.

TCRdb called the reads again in MiXCR, with one record for every CDR3 protein. The table includes approximately 600,000 distinct CDR3 sequences, around two fifths detected once. The CDR3 is made up of 16 amino acids. Germline V gene lookup returns CDR1 MGHRA and CDR2 YSYEKL. The V and J ends lost 4 bases and 6 bases respectively, with 20 bases between them. Points on this clonotype: The antigen is undetermined.

The material was cultured PBMCs, obtained from culture after CMV antigen stimulation. The sequence derives from a human donor in good health (CMV status not recorded). Some clones in this sample may be carry-over from other donors' samples. This chain links TRBV4-1 with TRBJ2-3; D is possibly TRBD2 (8 bases). DNA of the CDR3: TGCGCCAGCAGCCCGGGGGGGACAGCCCGCCCCGATACGCAGTATTTT. Amino acids: CASSPGGTARPDTQYF.